This TCR beta chain was retrieved from a study of identical twins. Study-level findings and limits: Beta clonotypes that were abundant in cord blood contained fewer insertions, a pattern absent from memory repertoires. Invariant cells of the MAIT and iNKT types might have partly distorted the zero-insertion analyses. Recombination models fit unrelated individuals' TCR alpha sharing but underestimated twins'.

This CDR3 is 15 amino acids long. V was clipped by 6 bases and J by 0 bases, with 15 bases between them. Germline CDR1 is DFQATT and CDR2 is SNEGSKA (reference sequence). Healthy Caucasians, and only they, were the donors. Via MiXCR, TCRdb re-called the 5' RACE reads, giving one row per CDR3 protein. This sample has 410,000 or so distinct CDR3 sequences; less than 20% occur once, and the top ten carry 12%. Notes on this clonotype: Its antigen is not known.

The sample consisted of naive T cells sorted from blood. The chain joins TRBV20-1 to TRBJ2-4; D tentatively reads TRBD1 or TRBD2 (5 bases each). The sequence was collected from a man between 50 and 59 years old in good health. In DNA, the CDR3 is TGCAGTGCCCCCCGGGGCTACCTAGCCAAAAACATTCAGTACTTC. Translated: CSAPRGYLAKNIQYF.